Included here is one TCR beta chain sequence, with context. This clonotype has a count of ten or more. No cognate antigen has been identified for it. Base qualities are not recorded, but no much larger clone differs from it by a single base. These data are taken from a study of T cells in Graves' hyperthyroidism and ophthalmopathy (dated by TCRdb to between 2018 and 2021). The study in broad terms: Peripheral blood samples were taken at initial diagnosis, before any treatment was given. A discovery cohort of fewer than 110 patients, approximately 45 with Graves' ophthalmopathy and 57 with stable Graves' hyperthyroidism, was used to find distinguishing TCR V-J signatures. An independent validation cohort of 18 to 20 hyperthyroidism patients and about 16 patients who later progressed to ophthalmopathy tested prospective prediction of ophthalmopathy. The 75 to 100 discovery patients were randomly split 7:3 into training and test sets. In roughly six Graves' hyperthyroidism patients, the study also compared T-cell repertoires from thyroid tissue with T-cell repertoires from blood. Once sampling was done, hyperthyroidism patients were given methimazole at a starting dose of 30 mg daily, whereas ophthalmopathy patients were given high-dose intravenous methylprednisolone. TCR Vbeta CDR3 sequencing of fewer than 150 peripheral blood samples (more than 40 ophthalmopathy, about 80 hyperthyroidism and approximately 17 progressor patients) is reported in the paper. Results and caveats for the whole study, not just this receptor: A model built on a 13 V-J signature distinguished ophthalmopathy from stable hyperthyroidism, reaching around 87% sensitivity and approximately 81% specificity in cross-validation and 80%/75% in testing. Most expanded thyroid clonotypes (frequency above 0.001) were also detected in blood, a finding suggesting that blood repertoires may reflect thyroid immune responses. No statistical method was used to set the sample size in advance, and investigators knew the group allocation. In validation, progression to ophthalmopathy was predicted by the model with 70% to 71% sensitivity and under 85% specificity, a median of around 5.9 months before onset.

From the cysteine through the phenylalanine, the CDR3 covers 11 amino acids. Of all the DNA, just the CDR3 is kept, 33 bases in frame from base 1. The trim is 0 bases for V and 6 bases for J, with a gap of 4 bases between the germline ends. CDR1 SGHRS and CDR2 YFSETQ were looked up in the germline V gene. TCR beta CDR3 regions were amplified from RNA transcripts. A first-round RT-PCR of the TCR CDR3 used the HTBI primer set with the Qiagen OneStep RT-PCR kit. Libraries were constructed in a second round of multiplex PCR, after which size selection and purification were carried out. Libraries were sequenced paired-end with 100 bp reads on an Illumina HiSeq2000. The study's processing was this. SOAPnuke was used to process the raw data, with reads discarded if the reads contained adapters or uncalled bases, had a mean Phred below 15, or lacked an exact constant-primer or identifier match. COPE v1.2.5 was used to merge high-quality paired reads, and clonotypes were defined as unique nucleotide sequences. MiTCR v1.1 was used to align the clonotypes against IMGT TRBV, TRBD and TRBJ reference segments. Only V-J combinations with frequency above 0.0001, covering 99% to 99.2% of repertoires, were analysed. A TCS score was defined as the ratio between F50 (clonal expansion) and ExV (chaos), using BLOSUM62-based TCRdist between CDR3 peptides within each V-J. Welch's t-statistics and random forest reduced roughly 540 V-J features to roughly 13, which were used in a naive Bayes classifier (R e1071). TCRdb reanalyzed the raw reads on its own, using fastp at Q25 for trimming and MiXCR for clone calling, and kept in-frame beta chains. Identical CDR3 proteins give one entry, which carries the most common genes and DNA. The V and J calls shown here were made by TCRdb, not taken from the authors' results. Counted in this sample were hundreds of thousands of distinct CDR3 sequences; approximately 15% of them appeared once. The ten largest clones represent 34% of the sample.

Ophthalmopathy patients had moderately to severely active disease, with a Clinical Activity Score of 3 or more, a NOSPECS grade of 4 or more, and a disease duration of less than 3 months. Patients with uncontrolled infections, other autoimmune diseases, pregnancy or lactation were excluded. Clinical symptoms, serum thyroxine and TRAb, thyroid ultrasound, and orbital computed tomography formed the basis for the diagnoses. PBMCs were separated from approximately 10 ml of fresh peripheral blood using Ficoll-Paque density gradient centrifugation. Trizol reagent was used to extract total RNA, and RNA quality was then checked on an Agilent 2100 Bioanalyzer.

The V and J segments used are TRBV5-1 and TRBJ2-7; no D gene is confidently identified. Material for sequencing was blood. This TCR derives from a woman aged 40-49 years with Graves' ophthalmopathy. The CDR3 region has the sequence CASSLGPEQYF. In nucleotide form, the sequence is TGCGCCAGCAGCTTGGGACCCGAGCAGTACTTC.